The 23 T cell receptor beta chains listed next were all sequenced from one sample in a study of blood T cells in healthy people across ages (dated by TCRdb to between 2015 and 2016). Library preparation employed 5' RACE. Sequenced using an Illumina HiSeq 2500. A second PCR of about 7 to 12 cycles was performed with a sample-barcoded 5' primer and a J-beta primer mix. Starting from the raw public reads, TCRdb applied fastp trimming at Q25, assembled clones with MiXCR and retained in-frame beta chains. Every distinct CDR3 protein forms one entry, paired with its most common genes and DNA. The sample table holds about 1,800,000 distinct CDR3 sequences, of which 25% to 30% were seen once. The ten biggest clones cover roughly 8% of the sample. The sample was blood. The receptor source for this set is a woman aged 30 to 39 in good health.

This clonotype was detected only a few times. CDR3: CATSGEHSETQYF. The CDR3 region has the DNA TGTGCCACCTCCGGGGAGCATTCAGAGACCCAGTACTTC. J is TRBJ2-5 and V is TRBV2; a weak D match, TRBD2 (5 bases). The germline CDR1 and CDR2 sequences are SNHLY and FYNNEI. With 10 bases removed from V and 4 bases from J, the gap between germline ends came to 16 bases. The CDR3 extends over 13 amino acids.

This clonotype was detected a few times. This chain links TRBV29-1 with TRBJ1-4; D may be TRBD1 (6 bases). This CDR3 contains 16 residues. Germline V gene data show CDR1 as SQVTM and CDR2 as ANQGSEA. Trimming cost V 0 bases and J 3 bases, with 14 bases left between them. CDR3 amino acids: CSVEDVVGGPNEKLFF. CDR3 DNA sequence: TGCAGCGTTGAAGATGTGGTAGGGGGACCTAATGAAAAACTGTTTTTT.

This clonotype came up a few times. The chain recombines TRBV20-1 with TRBJ2-3; D remains unclear. The V gene's germline CDR1 is DFQATT and CDR2 SNEGSKA (reference sequence). V was cut by 4 bases and J by 4 bases, with 9 bases left in between. The CDR3 sequence is 12 residues long. The CDR3 sequence: CSATQLSDTQYF. The CDR3 DNA sequence: TGCAGTGCTACGCAATTATCAGATACGCAGTATTTT.

This clonotype was observed many times. The J gene is TRBJ2-1, the V gene TRBV7-8; TRBD1 matches 9 bases. Germline CDR1 is SGHVS and CDR2 is FQNEAQ. This CDR3 spans 15 amino acids. Losses at the gene ends were 5 bases for V and 10 bases for J; bases not matched to a gene: 12. The CDR3, as DNA: TGTGCCAGCAGCCCACCAGGGACAGGGCAGGAAGAGCAGTTCTTC. Encoded protein: CASSPPGTGQEEQFF.

This clonotype has only a few counts. This rearrangement joins TRBV10-3 to TRBJ2-7; TRBD2 is a possible D gene (6 bases). The CDR3 sequence is 14 residues long. V gave up 5 bases and J gave up 3 bases, with 14 bases separating them. Germline loops: CDR1 ENHRY, CDR2 SYGVKD. CDR3 bases: TGTGCCATCAGTAGCCGGGACTCCCGCTACGAGCAGTACTTC. This translates into CAISSRDSRYEQYF.

The sample holds many counts of this clonotype. The gene calls are TRBV20-1 and TRBJ1-2, with a possible D match to TRBD1 (5 bases). The CDR3 contains 13 residues. CDR1 DFQATT and CDR2 SNEGSKA come from the germline V gene (reference sequence). The V end was cut by 6 bases, the J end by 5 bases, with 16 bases between. CDR3 region: CSAPWGREYGYTF. CDR3 nucleotide sequence: TGCAGTGCCCCCTGGGGCAGGGAATATGGCTACACCTTC.

The chain has TRBV30 and TRBJ1-1, with TRBD1 as a possible D gene (5 bases). Germline lookup yields CDR1 GTSNPN and CDR2 SVGIG (reference sequence). V lost 3 bases and J lost 0, with 8 bases in between. This CDR3 is built from 13 residues. CDR3 nucleotides: TGTGCCTGGAGACAGGAGATGAACACTGAAGCTTTCTTT. Encoded protein: CAWRQEMNTEAFF.

A word on this clonotype: The germline gene is not matched at one end of the junction; a read error may be the cause. V and J are TRBV7-3 and TRBJ2-3, with 13 bases aligning to TRBD2. Germline lookup yields CDR1 SGHTA and CDR2 FQGTGA. The CDR3 runs 18 residues. CDR3 residues: CASSLTPTSGGAVDTQYF. In nucleotides, the CDR3 is TGTGCCAGCAGCCTAACCCCTACTAGCGGGGGGGCGGTTGATACGCAGTATTTT.

In its sample, this clonotype was seen once. A much larger clone lies a single base off, so this may be a read error. The CDR3 region is CASSGVGDIQDF. The CDR3 DNA reads TGTGCCAGCAGCGGGGTCGGGGACATTCAGGACTTC. The V gene is TRBV9, the J gene TRBJ2-4, with D possibly being TRBD1 (6 bases). The length of the CDR3 is 12 residues. Germline V gene sequence: CDR1 SGDLS, CDR2 YYNGEE.

The V gene is TRBV12-3 or TRBV12-4, the J gene TRBJ1-5; no reliable D call. With 5 bases removed from V and 1 base from J, the gap between germline ends came to 15 bases. This CDR3 has 16 amino acids. The CDR3 sequence: CASSAPSRGSNQPQHF. The CDR3 DNA reads TGTGCCAGCAGTGCTCCGTCCCGGGGAAGCAATCAGCCCCAGCATTTT.

This chain connects TRBV28 to TRBJ1-2; no clear D gene. The CDR3 has 15 amino acids. Looked up from germline, CDR1 is MDHEN and CDR2 is SYDVKM. Between the trimmed V and J ends, which lost 6 bases and 0 bases, there was a span of 14 bases. CDR3 residues: CASRIGTLTNYGYTF. DNA for the CDR3: TGTGCCAGCAGAATTGGTACCCTGACTAACTATGGCTACACCTTC.

The chain employs TRBV24-1 and TRBJ1-2, with 8 nucleotides matching TRBD1. The CDR3 covers 14 residues. Germline V CDR1 and CDR2: KGHDR, SFDVKD. Germline trimming cut 9 bases from V and 2 bases from J; bases unmatched to any gene: 7. CDR3 amino acids: CATPGYRGNYGYTF. In nucleotides, the CDR3 is TGTGCCACCCCTGGGTACAGGGGGAACTATGGCTACACCTTC.

The rearrangement links TRBV7-9 to TRBJ1-1; D ambiguous. CDR3 length equals 13 residues. V lost 2 bases, J lost 7 bases, and 11 bases lay in between. The germline V gene has CDR1 SEHNR and CDR2 FQNEAQ (reference sequence). The chain's CDR3 is CASSLTSNREAFF. In DNA, the CDR3 is TGTGCCAGCAGCTTAACGAGTAACCGTGAAGCTTTCTTT.

The V and J genes are TRBV7-2 and TRBJ2-1; no definite D call. Germline assignment: CDR1 SGHTA and CDR2 FQGNSA. The CDR3 spans 14 residues. The V end lost 0 bases, the J end lost 7 bases, and 10 bases lay between the germline ends. The CDR3 DNA sequence: TGTGCCAGCAGCTTAGCCTTACCTGGGAATGAGCAGTTCTTC. Its protein product is CASSLALPGNEQFF. Combining the CDR3 with reference TRBV7-2 and TRBJ2-1 gives the whole variable domain GAGVSQSPSNKVTEKGKDVELRCDPISGHTALYWYRQSLGQGLEFLIYFQGNSAPDKSGLPSDRFSAERTGGSVSTLTIQRTQQEDSAVYLCASSLALPGNEQFFGPGTRLTVL.

This clonotype was found a few times. The chain carries TRBV12-3 or TRBV12-4 and TRBJ2-4, with TRBD1 as a possible D gene (7 bases). Trimming took off 6 bases at V and 0 bases at J, with 15 bases between the two ends. The length of the CDR3 is 16 residues. CDR3 sequence reads: CASSLTQGGAKNIQYF. DNA for the CDR3: TGTGCCAGCAGCTTAACCCAGGGGGGAGCCAAAAACATTCAGTACTTC.

This clonotype showed up many times. The chain employs TRBV10-2 and TRBJ2-7; tentatively, D is TRBD2 (5 bases). Deletions cut 3 bases from V and 3 bases from J, with 6 bases between. The CDR3 length is 12 residues. The germline CDR1 and CDR2 sequences are WSHSY and SAAADI. CDR3 nucleotides: TGCGCCAGCAGTGAACTAGACTACGAGCAGTACTTC. It codes for CASSELDYEQYF.

The sample holds a few counts of this clonotype. The rearrangement uses TRBV29-1 and TRBJ1-2; no clear D gene. Trimming removed 2 bases from V and 8 bases from J, with 9 bases in between. In germline, CDR1 is SQVTM, CDR2 ANQGSEA. The CDR3 loop spans 11 amino acids. The CDR3 DNA sequence: TGCAGCGTTGAAAACAGATTCGGCTACACCTTC. This sequence encodes CSVENRFGYTF.

The rearrangement joins TRBV6-2 or TRBV6-3 to TRBJ2-7; weak D call: TRBD2 (6 bases). V was clipped by 3 bases and J by 0 bases, with 15 bases between them. From germline, CDR1 is MNHEY and CDR2 SVGEGT. The CDR3 length is 16 residues. DNA for the CDR3: TGTGCCAGCAGTTATTCCCGGGGCGGGGACTCCTACGAGCAGTACTTC. It specifies CASSYSRGGDSYEQYF.

This clonotype was counted only a few times. The junction shows a germline mismatch at one end, possibly a read error. CDR3 sequence: CSATNPGQDNNEQFF. CDR3 DNA: TGCAGCGCTACGAATCCTGGACAAGATAACAATGAGCAGTTCTTC. This chain uses TRBV20-1 with TRBJ2-1; D is perhaps TRBD1 (5 bases). Germline CDR1 is DFQATT and CDR2 is SNEGSKA (reference sequence). The CDR3 has 15 residues.

This clonotype was observed many times. The CDR3 region is CAISPRESYEQYF. CDR3 sequence (DNA): TGTGCCATCAGCCCCAGAGAATCCTACGAGCAGTACTTC. The chain combines TRBV10-3 with TRBJ2-7; D unresolved. V lost 6 bases and J lost 1, with 10 bases in between. This CDR3 has 13 amino acids. Germline V gene sequence: CDR1 ENHRY, CDR2 SYGVKD.

The V call is TRBV7-2, the J call TRBJ2-1; 10 nucleotides line up with TRBD1. The CDR3 has 15 amino acids. Germline V CDR1 and CDR2: SGHTA, FQGNSA. V dropped 6 bases and J dropped 5; count of bases not matched to a gene: 7. The CDR3 is CASSYGTGADNEQFF. As DNA, the CDR3 is TGTGCCAGCAGTTACGGGACAGGGGCGGACAATGAGCAGTTCTTC.

In this sample, this clonotype turned up a few times. J is TRBJ1-1 and V is TRBV7-9, with D maybe TRBD1 (5 bases). The CDR3 totals 15 residues. Germline V gene data show CDR1 as SEHNR and CDR2 as FQNEAQ (reference sequence). V lost 1 base to trimming and J lost 4 bases, with 13 bases between them. CDR3 coding DNA: TGTGCCAGCAGCTTAGATGGGGGAGTTGGCACTGAAGCTTTCTTT. Encoded protein: CASSLDGGVGTEAFF.

V usage is TRBV6-5 and J usage is TRBJ1-2, with 7 bases aligning to TRBD1. The CDR3 consists of 13 residues. Trimming took 6 bases from V and 7 from J; bases not matched to a gene: 8. The germline gives CDR1 MNHEY, CDR2 SVGAGI. The CDR3 loop reads CASRYGQEGGYTF. The CDR3 coding sequence is TGTGCCAGCAGATACGGACAGGAGGGTGGCTACACCTTC.